This T cell receptor beta chain was identified during a study of T cells after yellow fever vaccination. Study results and limitations: Subsequent booster samples again held most clones from primary vaccination (around 96% CD4, about 90% CD8). It was the secondary response that reached its peak faster, day 5 versus 15, but it was weaker.

V lost 6 bases to trimming and J lost 1 base, with 10 bases between them. Germline CDR1 and CDR2: MDHEN and SYDVKM. This CDR3 comprises 13 residues. Worth noting for this clonotype: The antigen remains unidentified.

A single record per CDR3 protein comes from TCRdb applying MiXCR to the 5' RACE reads. The repertoire consists of hundreds of thousands of distinct CDR3 sequences, with under 25% occurring once and the leading ten covering 14%. This TCR derives from a man aged 25 to 45 who received the YFV17D yellow fever vaccine. The chain joins TRBV28 to TRBJ2-7; a weak D match, TRBD1 (5 bases). Sequencing was performed on PBMCs, taken 15 days after the yellow fever booster vaccination. The CDR3 sequence is CASRGASSYEQYF. CDR3 coding DNA: TGTGCCAGCAGAGGGGCGTCATCCTACGAGCAGTACTTC.